The clone carrying this T cell receptor (beta chain) has a single count. What it binds is not known. Each patient experienced a relapse that followed autologous stem cell transplantation, and brentuximab vedotin exposure varied. Relapsed/refractory classical Hodgkin lymphoma patients had complete, partial or progressive responses. Clones were sequenced by immunoSEQ multiplex PCR, and TCRdb holds only the in-frame ones, with some missing. The table records more than 90,000 clones, more than 80% of them present only once. The data belong to a study of PD-1 blockade in classical Hodgkin lymphoma. Findings of the study overall: Although disease activity or prior therapy may be involved, causes of the repertoire differences remain undefined. Newly diagnosed patients reportedly trailed healthy donors in baseline TCR diversity. Before treatment, complete responders showed about the same diversity as newly diagnosed patients.

The CDR3 is 16 amino acids. Sample: peripheral blood mononuclear cells (PBMCs), taken before the second cycle of nivolumab. The V gene is TRBV21-1, the J gene TRBJ1-2. TRBV21-1 is a pseudogene segment. The clonotype comes from a human donor with classical Hodgkin lymphoma. The chain's CDR3 is CASSKGEGRLDYGYTF. DNA of the CDR3: TGTGCCAGCAGCAAAGGGGAAGGGAGGTTAGACTATGGCTACACCTTC.